This T cell receptor beta chain was observed in a study of post-analysis software for immune sequencing data. Background on the study: Several disease courses (relapsing-remitting, secondary progressive and progressive-relapsing) of multiple sclerosis were included. Study-wide results and limits: Elevated frequency relative to controls characterized several TRBV segments in patients, TRBV5-6, TRBV5-1 and TRBV20-1 among them.

Built from TCR beta cDNA, the libraries had unique molecular identifiers in them. Approximately 500,000 cDNA molecules were recovered from an input of roughly 0.85 to 10 million T cells. Via MiXCR, TCRdb re-called the PCR reads, giving one row per CDR3 protein. The profile covers fewer than 850,000 distinct CDR3 sequences, with more than 45% appearing a single time and roughly 5% taken by the ten largest. Trimming took 2 bases from V and 5 from J; bases not matched to a gene: 2. CDR3 length: 14 residues. Germline loops: CDR1 MNHNY, CDR2 SVGAGI (reference sequence). Details on this clonotype: Antigen specificity is unknown.

The rearrangement links TRBV6-6 to TRBJ2-5; 10 bases map to TRBD1. Sequenced material: blood. This receptor was identified in a girl aged 5-17 years with multiple sclerosis. The CDR3 spells CASSYLTGGETQYF. For the CDR3, the DNA is TGTGCCAGCAGTTACCTGACAGGGGGCGAGACCCAGTACTTC.